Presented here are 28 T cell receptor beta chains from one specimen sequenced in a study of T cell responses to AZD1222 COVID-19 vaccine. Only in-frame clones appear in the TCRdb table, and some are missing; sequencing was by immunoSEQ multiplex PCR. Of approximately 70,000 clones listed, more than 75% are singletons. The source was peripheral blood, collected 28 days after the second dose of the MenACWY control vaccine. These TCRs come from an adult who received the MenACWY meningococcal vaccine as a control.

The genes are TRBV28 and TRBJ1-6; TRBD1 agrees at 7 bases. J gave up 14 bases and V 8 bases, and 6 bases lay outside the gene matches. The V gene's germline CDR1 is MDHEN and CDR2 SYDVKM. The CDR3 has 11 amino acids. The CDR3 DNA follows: TGTGCCAGCGGTCTCGACAGGGCCCTCCACTTT. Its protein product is CASGLDRALHF.

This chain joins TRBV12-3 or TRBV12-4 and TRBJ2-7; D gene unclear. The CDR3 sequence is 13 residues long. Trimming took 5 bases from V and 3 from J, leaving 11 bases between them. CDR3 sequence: CASSPGLGYEQYF. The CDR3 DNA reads TGTGCCAGCAGTCCCGGGCTGGGCTACGAGCAGTACTTC.

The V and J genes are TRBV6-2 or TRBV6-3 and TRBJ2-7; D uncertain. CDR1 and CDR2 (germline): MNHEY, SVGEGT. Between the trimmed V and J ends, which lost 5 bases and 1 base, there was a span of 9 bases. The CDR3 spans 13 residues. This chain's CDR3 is CASSTTRSYEQYF. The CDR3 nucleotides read TGTGCCAGCAGTACGACAAGGTCCTACGAGCAGTACTTC.

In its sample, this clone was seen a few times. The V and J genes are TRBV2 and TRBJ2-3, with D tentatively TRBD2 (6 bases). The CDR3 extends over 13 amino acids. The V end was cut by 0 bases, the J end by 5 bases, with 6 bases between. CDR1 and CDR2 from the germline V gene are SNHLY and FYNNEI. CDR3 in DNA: TGTGCCAGCAGTGAAGCGGGGGGAGATACGCAGTATTTT. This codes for CASSEAGGDTQYF.

The CDR3 sequence: CASSLGFGALDGYTF. The CDR3 DNA follows: TGTGCCAGCAGCTTAGGGTTCGGGGCGTTGGATGGCTACACCTTC. V is TRBV7-2 and J is TRBJ1-2; the D gene is possibly TRBD1 (5 bases). Trimming cost V 1 base and J 6 bases, with 15 bases left between them. This CDR3 contains 15 residues. Germline V gene lookup returns CDR1 SGHTA and CDR2 FQGNSA.

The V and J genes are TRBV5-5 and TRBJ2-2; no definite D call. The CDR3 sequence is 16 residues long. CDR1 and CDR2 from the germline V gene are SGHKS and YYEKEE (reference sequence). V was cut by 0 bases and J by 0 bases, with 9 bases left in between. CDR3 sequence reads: CASSLAPAANTGELFF. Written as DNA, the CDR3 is TGTGCCAGCAGCTTGGCACCGGCGGCGAACACCGGGGAGCTGTTTTTT.

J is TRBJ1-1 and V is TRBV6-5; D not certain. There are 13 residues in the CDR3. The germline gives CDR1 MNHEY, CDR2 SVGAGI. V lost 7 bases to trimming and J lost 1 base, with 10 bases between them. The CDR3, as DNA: TGTGCCAGCATCCCCTCAACGAACACTGAAGCTTTCTTT. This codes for CASIPSTNTEAFF.

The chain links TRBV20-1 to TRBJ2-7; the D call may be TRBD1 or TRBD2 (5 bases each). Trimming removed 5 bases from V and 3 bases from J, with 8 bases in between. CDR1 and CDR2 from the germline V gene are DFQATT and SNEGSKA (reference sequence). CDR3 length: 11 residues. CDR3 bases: TGCAGTGCTGGGGGTCACTACGAGCAGTACTTC. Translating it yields CSAGGHYEQYF.

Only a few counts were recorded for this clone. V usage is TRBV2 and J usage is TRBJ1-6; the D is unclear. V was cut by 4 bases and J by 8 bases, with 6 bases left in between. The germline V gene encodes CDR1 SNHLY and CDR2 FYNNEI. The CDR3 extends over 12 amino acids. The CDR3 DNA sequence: TGTGCCAGCAGTGGTGGGTATTCACCCCTCCACTTT. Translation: CASSGGYSPLHF. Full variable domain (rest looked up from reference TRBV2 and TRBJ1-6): EPEVTQTPSHQVTQMGQEVILRCVPISNHLYFYWYRQILGQKVEFLVSFYNNEISEKSEIFDDQFSVERPDGSNFTLKIRSTKLEDSAMYFCASSGGYSPLHFGNGTRLTVT.

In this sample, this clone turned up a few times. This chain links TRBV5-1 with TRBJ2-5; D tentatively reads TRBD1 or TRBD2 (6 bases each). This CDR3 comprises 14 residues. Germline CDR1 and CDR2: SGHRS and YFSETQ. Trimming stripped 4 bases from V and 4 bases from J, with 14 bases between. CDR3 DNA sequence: TGCGCCAGCAGCCTCCGCAGGGGAGGAGAGACCCAGTACTTC. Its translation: CASSLRRGGETQYF.

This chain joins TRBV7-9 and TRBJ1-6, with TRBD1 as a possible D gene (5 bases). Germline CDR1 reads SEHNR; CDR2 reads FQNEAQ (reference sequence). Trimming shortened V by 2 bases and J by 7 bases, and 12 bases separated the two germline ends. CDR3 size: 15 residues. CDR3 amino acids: CASSLSDSLNSPLHF. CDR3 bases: TGTGCCAGCAGCTTAAGCGACAGTCTAAATTCACCCCTCCACTTT.

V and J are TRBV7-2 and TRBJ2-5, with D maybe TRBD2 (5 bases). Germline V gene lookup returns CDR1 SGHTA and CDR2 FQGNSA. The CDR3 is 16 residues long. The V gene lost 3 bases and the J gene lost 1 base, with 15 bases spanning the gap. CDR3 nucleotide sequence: TGTGCCAGCAGCTTGGGAGACCCGAGGGTCCAAGAGACCCAGTACTTC. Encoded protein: CASSLGDPRVQETQYF. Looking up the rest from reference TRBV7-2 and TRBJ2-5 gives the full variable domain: GAGVSQSPSNKVTEKGKDVELRCDPISGHTALYWYRQSLGQGLEFLIYFQGNSAPDKSGLPSDRFSAERTGGSVSTLTIQRTQQEDSAVYLCASSLGDPRVQETQYFGPGTRLLVL.

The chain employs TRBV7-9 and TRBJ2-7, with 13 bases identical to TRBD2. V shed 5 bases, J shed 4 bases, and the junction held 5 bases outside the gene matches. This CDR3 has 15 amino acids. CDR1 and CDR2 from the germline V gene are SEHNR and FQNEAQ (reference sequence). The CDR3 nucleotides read TGTGCCAGCAGCCCATCGGGACTAGCGGGATACGAGCAGTACTTC. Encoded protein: CASSPSGLAGYEQYF.

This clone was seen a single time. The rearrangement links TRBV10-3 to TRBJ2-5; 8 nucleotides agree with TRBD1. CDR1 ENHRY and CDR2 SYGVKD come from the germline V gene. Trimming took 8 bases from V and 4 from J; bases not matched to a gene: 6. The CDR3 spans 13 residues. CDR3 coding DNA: TGTGCCATCCGACAGGGGAGAGCAGAGACCCAGTACTTC. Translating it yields CAIRQGRAETQYF.

The DNA of the CDR3 is TGTGCCAGCAGCTTAGTTACACTCTACGAGCAGTACTTC. Amino acids: CASSLVTLYEQYF. The chain couples TRBV11-2 to TRBJ2-7; D unresolved. V dropped 1 base and J dropped 3 bases, with 7 bases sitting between them. CDR3 length: 13 amino acids. Germline lookup yields CDR1 SGHAT and CDR2 FQNNGV.

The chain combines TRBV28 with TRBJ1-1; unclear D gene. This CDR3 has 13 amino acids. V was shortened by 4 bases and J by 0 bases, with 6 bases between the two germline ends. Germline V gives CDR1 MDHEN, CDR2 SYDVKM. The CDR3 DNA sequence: TGTGCCAGCAGTTGGGCAGTGAACACTGAAGCTTTCTTT. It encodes CASSWAVNTEAFF. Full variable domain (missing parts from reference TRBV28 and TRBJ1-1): DVKVTQSSRYLVKRTGEKVFLECVQDMDHENMFWYRQDPGLGLRLIYFSYDVKMKEKGDIPEGYSVSREKKERFSLILESASTNQTSMYLCASSWAVNTEAFFGQGTRLTVV.

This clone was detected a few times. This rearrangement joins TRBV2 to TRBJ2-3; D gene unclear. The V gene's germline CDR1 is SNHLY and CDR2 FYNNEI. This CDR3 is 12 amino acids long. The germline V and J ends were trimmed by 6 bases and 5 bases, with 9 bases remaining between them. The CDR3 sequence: CASRDQGDTQYF. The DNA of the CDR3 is TGTGCCAGCAGAGATCAAGGAGATACGCAGTATTTT.

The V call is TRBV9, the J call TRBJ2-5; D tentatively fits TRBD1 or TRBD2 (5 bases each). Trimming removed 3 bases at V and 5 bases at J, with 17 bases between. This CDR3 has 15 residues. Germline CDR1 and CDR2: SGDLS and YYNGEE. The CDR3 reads CASSAMGTGLETQYF. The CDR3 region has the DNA TGTGCCAGCAGCGCAATGGGGACGGGGTTGGAGACCCAGTACTTC.

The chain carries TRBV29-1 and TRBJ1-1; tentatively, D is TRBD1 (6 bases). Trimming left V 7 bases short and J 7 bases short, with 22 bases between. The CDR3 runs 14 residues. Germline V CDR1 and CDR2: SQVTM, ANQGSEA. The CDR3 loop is CSAAIADSLREAFF. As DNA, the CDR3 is TGCAGCGCCGCCATTGCGGACAGCCTACGTGAAGCTTTCTTT. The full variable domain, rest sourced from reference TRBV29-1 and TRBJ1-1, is SAVISQKPSRDICQRGTSLTIQCQVDSQVTMMFWYRQQPGQSLTLIATANQGSEATYESGFVIDKFPISRPNLTFSTLTVSNMSPEDSSIYLCSAAIADSLREAFFGQGTRLTVV.

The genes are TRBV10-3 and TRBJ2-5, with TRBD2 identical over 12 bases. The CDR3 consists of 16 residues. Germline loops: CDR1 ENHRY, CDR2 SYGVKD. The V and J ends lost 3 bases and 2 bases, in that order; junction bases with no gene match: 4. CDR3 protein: CAISDPGLAGQETQYF. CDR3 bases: TGTGCCATCAGTGACCCCGGACTAGCGGGGCAAGAGACCCAGTACTTC.

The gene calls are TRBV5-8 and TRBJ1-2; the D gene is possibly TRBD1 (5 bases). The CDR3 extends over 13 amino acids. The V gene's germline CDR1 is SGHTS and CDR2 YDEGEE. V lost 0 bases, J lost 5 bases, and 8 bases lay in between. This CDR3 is CASSLDRWYGYTF. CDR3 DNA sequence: TGTGCCAGCAGCTTGGACAGGTGGTATGGCTACACCTTC. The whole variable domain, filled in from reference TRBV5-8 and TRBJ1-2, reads EAGVTQSPTHLIKTRGQQATLRCSPISGHTSVYWYQQALGLGLQFLLWYDEGEERNRGNFPPRFSGRQFPNYSSELNVNALELEDSALYLCASSLDRWYGYTFGSGTRLTVV.

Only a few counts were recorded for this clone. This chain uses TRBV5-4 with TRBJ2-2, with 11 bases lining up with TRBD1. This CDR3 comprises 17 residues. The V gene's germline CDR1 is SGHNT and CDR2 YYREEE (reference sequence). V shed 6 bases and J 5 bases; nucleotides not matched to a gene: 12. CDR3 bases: TGTGCCAGCACCTTCGGGGGGGACAGGGGGTCGACCGGGGAGCTGTTTTTT. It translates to CASTFGGDRGSTGELFF. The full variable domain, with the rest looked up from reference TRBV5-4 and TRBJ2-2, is ETGVTQSPTHLIKTRGQQVTLRCSSQSGHNTVSWYQQALGQGPQFIFQYYREEENGRGNFPPRFSGLQFPNYSSELNVNALELDDSALYLCASTFGGDRGSTGELFFGEGSRLTVL.

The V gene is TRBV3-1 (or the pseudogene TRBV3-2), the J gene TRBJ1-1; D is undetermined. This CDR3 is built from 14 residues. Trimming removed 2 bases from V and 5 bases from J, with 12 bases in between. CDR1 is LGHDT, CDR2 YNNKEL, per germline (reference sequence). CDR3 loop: CASSQFKGSTEAFF. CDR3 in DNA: TGTGCCAGCAGCCAATTCAAGGGCAGTACTGAAGCTTTCTTT.

The DNA for the CDR3 is TGTGCCAGCAGCGCTTGGGATGACGGGATCGGAGACTACACCTTC. It is translated as CASSAWDDGIGDYTF. The V call is TRBV5-4, the J call TRBJ1-2; no definite D call. CDR1 and CDR2 from the germline V gene are SGHNT and YYREEE (reference sequence). The CDR3 length is 15 residues. V lost 4 bases and J 10 bases, leaving 23 bases between the germline ends.

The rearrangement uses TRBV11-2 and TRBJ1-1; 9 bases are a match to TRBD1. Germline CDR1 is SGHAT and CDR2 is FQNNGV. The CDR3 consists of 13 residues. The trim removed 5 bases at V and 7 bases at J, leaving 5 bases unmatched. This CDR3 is CASSVTGGLEAFF. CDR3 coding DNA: TGTGCCAGCAGCGTCACAGGGGGCCTTGAAGCTTTCTTT.

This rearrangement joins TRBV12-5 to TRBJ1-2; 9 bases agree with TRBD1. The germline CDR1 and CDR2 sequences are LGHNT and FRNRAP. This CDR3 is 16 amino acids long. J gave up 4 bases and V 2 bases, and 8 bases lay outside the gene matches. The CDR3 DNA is TGTGCTAGTGGTTTGAACTCCGGGACAGGGCTCTATGGCTACACCTTC. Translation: CASGLNSGTGLYGYTF.

The CDR3 here is CASSRGPNYEQYF. CDR3 coding DNA: TGTGCCAGCAGCCGAGGGCCTAACTACGAGCAGTACTTC. This chain links TRBV6-2 or TRBV6-3 with TRBJ2-7, with a tentative D call TRBD2 (5 bases). Trimming removed 6 bases from V and 3 bases from J, with 12 bases in between. Germline V gene lookup returns CDR1 MNHEY and CDR2 SVGEGT. CDR3 length: 13 amino acids.

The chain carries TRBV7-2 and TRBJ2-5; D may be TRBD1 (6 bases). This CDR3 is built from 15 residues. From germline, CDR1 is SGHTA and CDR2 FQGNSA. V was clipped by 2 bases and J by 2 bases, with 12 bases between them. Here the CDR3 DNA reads TGTGCCAGCAGCTTACAGGACAGTTTTCAAGAGACCCAGTACTTC. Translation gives CASSLQDSFQETQYF.